The 10 T cell receptor beta chains below were found in one sample sequenced in a study of identical twins. TCRdb re-called the 5' RACE reads through MiXCR, storing one row per CDR3 protein. The table lists 700,000 to 950,000 distinct CDR3 sequences, around 12% of them singletons. The same sample was also used in a study of yellow fever vaccine responses in identical twins.

Sequenced sample: PBMCs. The receptors were gathered from a woman younger than 35 in good health.

There are a few counts of this clonotype. The CDR3 DNA is TGTGCCAGCCTCCAGGACACCGGGGAGCTGTTTTTT. Translated: CASLQDTGELFF. The chain links TRBV12-3 or TRBV12-4 to TRBJ2-2; D not certain. The V end was cut by 8 bases, the J end by 3 bases, with 7 bases between. CDR3 length equals 12 residues.

This clonotype has more than one count but fewer than ten. The chain has TRBV4-2 and TRBJ2-2; D unresolved. Germline assignment: CDR1 LGHNA and CDR2 YNFKEQ. V was cut by 0 bases and J by 1 base, with 3 bases left in between. This CDR3 comprises 14 residues. The CDR3 protein is CASSQDWNTGELFF. The CDR3 DNA sequence: TGTGCCAGCAGCCAAGATTGGAACACCGGGGAGCTGTTTTTT.

In its sample, this clonotype was seen many times. This rearrangement joins TRBV7-9 to TRBJ1-1, with D maybe TRBD1 (6 bases). The CDR3 is 16 residues long. Germline CDR1 reads SEHNR; CDR2 reads FQNEAQ (reference sequence). V lost 5 bases and J lost 1, with 17 bases in between. The CDR3, as DNA: TGTGCCAGCAGCAACCGTGGGGGCAGCCAGAACACTGAAGCTTTCTTT. Translated, it gives CASSNRGGSQNTEAFF.

This clonotype was counted only a few times. This sequence joins TRBV11-2 and TRBJ2-7; the D gene is possibly TRBD2 (6 bases). Germline V gene lookup returns CDR1 SGHAT and CDR2 FQNNGV. This CDR3 contains 13 residues. The V and J ends lost 1 base and 6 bases respectively, with 10 bases between them. The CDR3 region is CASSLVRGSEQYV. The CDR3 region has the DNA TGTGCCAGCAGCTTAGTCCGGGGGTCCGAGCAGTACGTC.

This clonotype has just a few counts. The V call is TRBV15, the J call TRBJ1-5; D is undetermined. Trimming stripped 1 base from V and 8 bases from J, with 9 bases between. This CDR3 has 13 amino acids. Germline CDR1 reads LNHNV; CDR2 reads YYDKDF (reference sequence). The CDR3 region has the DNA TGTGCCACCAGCAGAGTAGATAGGAAGCCCCAGCATTTT. As protein: CATSRVDRKPQHF.

The chain links TRBV24-1 to TRBJ2-1; 9 bases are shared with TRBD1. The germline V gene has CDR1 KGHDR and CDR2 SFDVKD. After removal of 9 bases from V and 9 bases from J, the junction contained 14 bases not matched to a gene. CDR3 size: 15 residues. The CDR3 sequence is CATSPRGQGFSEQFF. The CDR3 DNA follows: TGTGCCACCTCCCCCCGGGGACAGGGTTTTAGTGAGCAGTTCTTC.

This clonotype came up many times. The V and J genes are TRBV3-1 and TRBJ1-4; D gene ambiguous. Looked up from germline, CDR1 is LGHDT and CDR2 is YNNKEL (reference sequence). Trimming took 7 bases from V and 4 from J, leaving 10 bases between them. The CDR3 runs 13 residues. DNA of the CDR3: TGTGCCAGCAAGGCAACCGTTAATGAAAAACTGTTTTTT. Its translation: CASKATVNEKLFF. Complete variable domain (other parts from reference TRBV3-1 and TRBJ1-4): DTAVSQTPKYLVTQMGNDKSIKCEQNLGHDTMYWYKQDSKKFLKIMFSYNNKELIINETVPNRFSPKSPDKAHLNLHINSLELGDSAVYFCASKATVNEKLFFGSGTQLSVL.

This clonotype was seen a handful of times. This chain joins TRBV7-9 and TRBJ2-5; D is uncertain. CDR3 size: 14 residues. V lost 5 bases to trimming and J lost 1 base, with 11 bases between them. The germline gives CDR1 SEHNR, CDR2 FQNEAQ (reference sequence). DNA of the CDR3: TGTGCCAGCAGCCCACCAAACCTCCAAGAGACCCAGTACTTC. This sequence encodes CASSPPNLQETQYF.

This clonotype has a handful of counts. The rearrangement links TRBV5-5 to TRBJ1-1; D unresolved. V lost 0 bases and J 0 bases, leaving 12 bases between the germline ends. The CDR3 covers 16 residues. Germline loops: CDR1 SGHKS, CDR2 YYEKEE (reference sequence). CDR3 coding DNA: TGTGCCAGCAGCTTGGCCCAATCTCGGGTGAACACTGAAGCTTTCTTT. It codes for CASSLAQSRVNTEAFF. Complete variable domain (other parts from reference TRBV5-5 and TRBJ1-1): DAGVTQSPTHLIKTRGQQVTLRCSPISGHKSVSWYQQVLGQGPQFIFQYYEKEERGRGNFPDRFSARQFPNYSSELNVNALLLGDSALYLCASSLAQSRVNTEAFFGQGTRLTVV.

V gene TRBV20-1 combines with J gene TRBJ1-2; D is unresolved. With 8 bases removed from V and 0 bases from J, the gap between germline ends came to 7 bases. The germline V gene encodes CDR1 DFQATT and CDR2 SNEGSKA (reference sequence). CDR3 length equals 11 residues. The CDR3 here is CSFSSNYGYTF. CDR3 DNA sequence: TGCAGTTTCAGTTCTAACTATGGCTACACCTTC.